This T cell receptor (beta chain) emerged from a study of cytomegalovirus exposure and HLA in healthy donors (dated by TCRdb to about 2017). About the full investigation: The 666 repertoires of the first cohort and the 110 or so validation repertoires were produced on the same platform, according to a later analysis. The aim of the study was to test whether cataloging public T cell receptors could identify signatures of past pathogen exposure. Along with the approximately 670-subject first cohort, a separate validation cohort of over 90 different subjects was used. High-throughput TCR immunosequencing, statistical association of individual TCRs with disease status, and machine learning were combined to predict cytomegalovirus infection status. The paper as a whole reports these results and caveats: Across donors, most TCR sequences were observed very rarely, whereas some public TCRs were present in many individuals. In both the original and validation cohorts, the classifier was reported to diagnose cytomegalovirus status with high specificity and sensitivity. In a later analysis, TCRs clustered in the first cohort were found to also tend to co-occur in the approximately 120 validation repertoires, with roughly 93% of cluster scores above 0. According to the authors, the approach could potentially be generalized to other disease states and immunological phenotypes. A later analysis lacked HLA typing for the validation cohort, so it scored co-occurrence in that cohort across all 120 or so repertoires. The study listed approximately 150 TCR beta chains as associated with cytomegalovirus. In vitro tests confirmed that three of the cytomegalovirus-associated TCR beta chains recognize cytomegalovirus antigens.

Points on this clone: The clone's antigen remains unknown. Base-call qualities are not available, and no considerably larger clone is one nucleotide away.

The CDR3 numbers 16 residues from cysteine through phenylalanine. Of all the DNA, just the CDR3 is kept, 48 bases in frame from base 1. CDR1 SGHVS and CDR2 FQNEAQ were looked up in the germline V gene. The V end loses 5 bases and the J end loses 3 bases, and a stretch of 18 bases separates them. Libraries were prepared through the immunoSEQ multiplex PCR assay. The original methods were these. A statistical classification framework was built to diagnose cytomegalovirus status from the catalog of TCR beta chain sequences. Drawn from immuneACCESS, this table holds only the in-frame rearrangements with V and J called that TCRdb kept. Clones are partly lost; checked studies trace under half to an unresolved V gene and leave the rest unexplained. Clone size and the V and J calls come from that table; the DNA yielded D and trimming. The sample records 150,000 to 200,000 clones, 75% to 90% of which are singletons. Of the sample, approximately 2% is held by the ten largest clones.

The donors were included in the validation cohort of some 120 subjects, a group kept apart from the roughly 700-subject first cohort. This TCR was sampled from a woman aged 18-35 years in good health and CMV-seronegative. Sample: PBMCs. Recombination connected TRBV7-8 to TRBJ2-3, with a weak D call of TRBD1 (5 bases match). The CDR3 protein is CASSTERQILTDTQYF. The nucleotide sequence is given as TGTGCCAGCAGCACCGAAAGACAGATCCTTACAGATACGCAGTATTTT.